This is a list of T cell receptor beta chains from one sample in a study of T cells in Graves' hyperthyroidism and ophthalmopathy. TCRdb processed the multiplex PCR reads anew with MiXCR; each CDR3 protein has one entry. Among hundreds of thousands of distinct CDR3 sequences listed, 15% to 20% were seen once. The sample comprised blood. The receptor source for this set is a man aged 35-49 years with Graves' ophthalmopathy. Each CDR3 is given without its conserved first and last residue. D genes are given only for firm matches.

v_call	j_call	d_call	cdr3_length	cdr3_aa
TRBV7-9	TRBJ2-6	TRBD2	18	ASSSRTSGGAFSGANVLT
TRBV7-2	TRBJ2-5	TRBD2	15	ASSLVRSGRALETQY
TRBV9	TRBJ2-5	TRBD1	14	ASSVTGVGFQETQY
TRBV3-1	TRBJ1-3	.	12	ASSRVRGGNTIY
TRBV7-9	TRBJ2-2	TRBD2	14	ASSHSGSRFAGELF
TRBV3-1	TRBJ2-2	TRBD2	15	ASSQVGLGTSGRELF
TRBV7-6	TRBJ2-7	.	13	ASSLYAGTAYEQY
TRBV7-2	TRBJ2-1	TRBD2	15	ASSLEGTSGRGHEQF
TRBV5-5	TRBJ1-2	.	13	ASARGVRENYGYT
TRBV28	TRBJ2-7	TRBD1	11	ATLGTGPYEQY
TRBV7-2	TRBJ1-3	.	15	ASSSAGTLGTGNTIY
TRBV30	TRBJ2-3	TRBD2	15	AWSLGTSGRSTDTQY
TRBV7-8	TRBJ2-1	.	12	ASSLLGAGNEQF
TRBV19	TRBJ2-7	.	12	ATRDEGGPYEQY
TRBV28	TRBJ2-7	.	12	ASSLLGREDEQY
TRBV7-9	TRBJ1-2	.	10	ASENRAYGYT
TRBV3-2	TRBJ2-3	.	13	ASSPRQRSTDTQY
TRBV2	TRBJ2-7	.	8	ASRGIEQY
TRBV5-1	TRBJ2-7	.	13	ASSRTALFAGEQY
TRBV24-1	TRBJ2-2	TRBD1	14	ATSDRTGTGSGELF
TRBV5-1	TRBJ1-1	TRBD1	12	ASSPFTGATEAF
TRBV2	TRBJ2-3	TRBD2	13	ASRPGTSTTDTQY
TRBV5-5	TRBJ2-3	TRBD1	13	ASSLVTGGLDTQY
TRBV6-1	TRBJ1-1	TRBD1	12	ASRPDRGYTEAF
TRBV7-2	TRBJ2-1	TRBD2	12	ASSYRLAANEQF
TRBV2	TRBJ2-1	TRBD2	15	ASRTRAGGGLHNEQL
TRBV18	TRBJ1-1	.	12	ASSPRGSDTEAF
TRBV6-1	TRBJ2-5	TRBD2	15	ASSPERGLAGQETQY
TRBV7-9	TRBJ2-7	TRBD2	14	ASSSLKLAGAYEQY
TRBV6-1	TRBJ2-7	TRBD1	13	ASSPRTGGWYEQY
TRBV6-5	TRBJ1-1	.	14	ASSYGRKPLYTEAF
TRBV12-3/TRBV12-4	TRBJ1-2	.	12	ASRPSDNQYGYT
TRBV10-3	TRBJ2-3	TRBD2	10	AISGSGTTQY
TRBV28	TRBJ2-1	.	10	ASSPSTAKQF
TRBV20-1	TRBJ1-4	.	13	SARDWGSTNEKLF
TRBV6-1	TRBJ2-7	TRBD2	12	ASKSGTRADEQY
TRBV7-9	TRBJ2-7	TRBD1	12	ASSSRDRVYEQY
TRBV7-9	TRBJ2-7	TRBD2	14	ASSFRLAGVTGEQY
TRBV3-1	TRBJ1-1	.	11	ASSTQVGSEAF
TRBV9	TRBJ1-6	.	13	ASSPGVQAGSPLH